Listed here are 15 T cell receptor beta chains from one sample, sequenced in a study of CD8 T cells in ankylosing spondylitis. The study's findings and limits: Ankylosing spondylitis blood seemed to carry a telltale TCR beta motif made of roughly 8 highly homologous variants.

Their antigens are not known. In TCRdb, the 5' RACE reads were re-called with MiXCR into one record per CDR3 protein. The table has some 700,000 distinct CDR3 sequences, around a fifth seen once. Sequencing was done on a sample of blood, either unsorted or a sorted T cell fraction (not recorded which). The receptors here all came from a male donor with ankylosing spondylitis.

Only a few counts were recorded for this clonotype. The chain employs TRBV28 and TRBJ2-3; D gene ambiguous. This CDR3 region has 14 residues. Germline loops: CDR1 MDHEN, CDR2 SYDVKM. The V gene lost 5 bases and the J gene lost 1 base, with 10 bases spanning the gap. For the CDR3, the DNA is TGTGCCAGCAGTGGAAGCCCACGCACAGATACGCAGTATTTT. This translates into CASSGSPRTDTQYF.

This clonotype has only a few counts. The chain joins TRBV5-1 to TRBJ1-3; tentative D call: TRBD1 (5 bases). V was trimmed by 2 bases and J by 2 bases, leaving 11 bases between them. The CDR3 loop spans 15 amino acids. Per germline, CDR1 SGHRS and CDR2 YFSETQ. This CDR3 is CASSFTGTAGNTIYF. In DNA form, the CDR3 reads TGCGCCAGCAGCTTCACCGGGACGGCTGGAAACACCATATATTTT.

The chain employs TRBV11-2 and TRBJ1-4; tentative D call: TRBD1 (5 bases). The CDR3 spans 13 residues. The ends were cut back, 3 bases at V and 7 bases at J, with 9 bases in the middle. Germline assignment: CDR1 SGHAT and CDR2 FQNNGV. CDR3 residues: CASSFRGGEKLFF. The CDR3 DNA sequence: TGTGCCAGCAGCTTTCGGGGGGGTGAAAAACTGTTTTTT.

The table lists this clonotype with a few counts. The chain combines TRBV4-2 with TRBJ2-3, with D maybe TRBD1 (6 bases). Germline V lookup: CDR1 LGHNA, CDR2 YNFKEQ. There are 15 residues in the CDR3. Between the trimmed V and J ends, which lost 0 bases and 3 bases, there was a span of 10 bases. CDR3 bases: TGTGCCAGCAGCCAAGAGGACAGACCGACAGATACGCAGTATTTT. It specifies CASSQEDRPTDTQYF.

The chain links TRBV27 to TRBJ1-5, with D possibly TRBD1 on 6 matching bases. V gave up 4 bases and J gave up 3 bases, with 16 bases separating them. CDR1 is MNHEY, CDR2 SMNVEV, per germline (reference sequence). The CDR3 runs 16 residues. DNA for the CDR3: TGTGCCAGCAGTTCCCGGACAGTAACACCCAATCAGCCCCAGCATTTT. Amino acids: CASSSRTVTPNQPQHF.

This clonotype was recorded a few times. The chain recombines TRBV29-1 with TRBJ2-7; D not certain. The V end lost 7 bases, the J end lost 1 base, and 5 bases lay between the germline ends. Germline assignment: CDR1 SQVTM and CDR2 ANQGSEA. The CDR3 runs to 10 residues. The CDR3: CSGPSYEQYF. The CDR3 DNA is TGCAGCGGCCCGTCCTACGAGCAGTACTTC.

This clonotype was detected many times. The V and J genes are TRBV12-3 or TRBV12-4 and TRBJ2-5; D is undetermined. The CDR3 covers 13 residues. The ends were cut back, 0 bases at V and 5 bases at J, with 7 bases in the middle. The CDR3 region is CASSLARWETQYF. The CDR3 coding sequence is TGTGCCAGCAGTTTAGCGCGGTGGGAGACCCAGTACTTC.

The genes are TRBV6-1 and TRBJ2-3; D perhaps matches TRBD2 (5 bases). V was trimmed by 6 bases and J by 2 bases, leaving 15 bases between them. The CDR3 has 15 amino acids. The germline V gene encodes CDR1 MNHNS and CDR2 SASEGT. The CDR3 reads CASSFTRGYTDTQYF. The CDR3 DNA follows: TGTGCCAGCAGCTTCACCCGGGGATACACAGATACGCAGTATTTT.

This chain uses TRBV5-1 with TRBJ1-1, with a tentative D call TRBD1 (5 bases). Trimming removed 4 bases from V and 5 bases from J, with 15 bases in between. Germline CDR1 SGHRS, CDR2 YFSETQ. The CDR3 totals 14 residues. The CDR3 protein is CASSRSLRGTEAFF. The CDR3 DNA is TGCGCCAGCAGCAGGTCCCTCCGGGGGACTGAAGCTTTCTTT.

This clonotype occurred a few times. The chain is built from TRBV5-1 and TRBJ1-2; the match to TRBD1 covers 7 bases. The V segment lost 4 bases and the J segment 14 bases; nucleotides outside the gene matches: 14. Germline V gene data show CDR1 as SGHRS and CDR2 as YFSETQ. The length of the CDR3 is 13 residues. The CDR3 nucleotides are TGCGCCAGCAGCCCAACCCCTGGACAGGCCGAAACCTTC. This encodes CASSPTPGQAETF.

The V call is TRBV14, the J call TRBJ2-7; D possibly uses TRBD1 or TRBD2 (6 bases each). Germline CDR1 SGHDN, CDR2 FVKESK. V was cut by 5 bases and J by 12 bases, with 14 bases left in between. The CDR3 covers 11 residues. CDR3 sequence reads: CASSWGASWYF. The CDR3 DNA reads TGTGCCAGCAGCTGGGGGGCTAGCTGGTACTTC.

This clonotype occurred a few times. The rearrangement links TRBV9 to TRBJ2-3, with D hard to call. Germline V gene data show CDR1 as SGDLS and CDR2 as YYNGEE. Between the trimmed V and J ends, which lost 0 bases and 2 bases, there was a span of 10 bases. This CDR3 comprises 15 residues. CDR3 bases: TGTGCCAGCAGCGTAGGGTCCCTACTCACAGATACGCAGTATTTT. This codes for CASSVGSLLTDTQYF.

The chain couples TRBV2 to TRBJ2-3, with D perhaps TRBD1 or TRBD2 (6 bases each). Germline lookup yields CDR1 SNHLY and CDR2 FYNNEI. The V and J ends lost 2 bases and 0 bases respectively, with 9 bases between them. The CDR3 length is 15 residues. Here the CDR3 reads CASSERGVSTDTQYF. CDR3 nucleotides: TGTGCCAGCAGTGAAAGGGGGGTTAGCACAGATACGCAGTATTTT.

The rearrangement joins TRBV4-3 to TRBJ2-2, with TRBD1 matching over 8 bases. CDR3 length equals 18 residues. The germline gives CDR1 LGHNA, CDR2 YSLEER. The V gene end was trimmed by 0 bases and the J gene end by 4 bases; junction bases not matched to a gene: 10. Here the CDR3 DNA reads TGCGCCAGCAGCCAAGATCCCCCAGGGGGCGGTGGCACCGGGGAGCTGTTTTTT. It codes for CASSQDPPGGGGTGELFF.

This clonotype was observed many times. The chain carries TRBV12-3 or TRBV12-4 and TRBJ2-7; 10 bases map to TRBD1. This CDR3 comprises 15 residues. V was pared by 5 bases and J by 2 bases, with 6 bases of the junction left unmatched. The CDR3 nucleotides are TGTGCCAGCAGTCCTCTCGACAGGGGGCCCTACGAGCAGTACTTC. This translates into CASSPLDRGPYEQYF.